The 5 T cell receptor beta chains presented below share a single source sample, sequenced in a study of cytomegalovirus exposure and HLA in healthy donors. Some clones are missing from TCRdb's copy, which holds only in-frame ones; the method was immunoSEQ multiplex PCR. There are about 130,000 clones in the sample; 89% occur only once, and approximately 2% lies in the top ten. The sample consisted of PBMCs. The receptors come from a woman under 30 in good health and CMV-seronegative.

As DNA, the CDR3 is TGTGCCAGCAGCTTAGGGACTAAGGGAGATACGCAGTATTTT. This sequence encodes CASSLGTKGDTQYF. The chain has TRBV13 and TRBJ2-3, with a possible D match to TRBD2 (5 bases). The germline gives CDR1 PRHDT, CDR2 FYEKMQ (reference sequence). Trimming left V 0 bases short and J 5 bases short, with 9 bases between. CDR3 size: 14 residues.

The rearrangement joins TRBV28 to TRBJ2-7; 12 positions match TRBD2. V gave up 5 bases and J gave up 6 bases; unmatched junction bases: 11. Germline assignment: CDR1 MDHEN and CDR2 SYDVKM. The CDR3 loop spans 16 amino acids. The CDR3 is CASSQLAGGPSAEQYF. The CDR3 nucleotides read TGTGCCAGCAGTCAGCTAGCGGGAGGGCCCTCGGCCGAGCAGTACTTC.

The chain employs TRBV5-6 and TRBJ2-1, with D perhaps matching TRBD1 (6 bases). Trimming cost V 1 base and J 5 bases, with 22 bases left between them. The CDR3 extends over 18 amino acids. Germline V lookup: CDR1 SGHDT, CDR2 YYEEEE. The CDR3 DNA reads as TGTGCCAGCAGCTTGATAATCGGTCGACAGGAGCCTAACAATGAGCAGTTCTTC. Amino acid sequence: CASSLIIGRQEPNNEQFF.

This sequence joins TRBV7-8 and TRBJ1-2; TRBD1 is a possible D gene (5 bases). There are 15 residues in the CDR3. Between the trimmed V and J ends, which lost 0 bases and 4 bases, there was a span of 12 bases. Germline V gene lookup returns CDR1 SGHVS and CDR2 FQNEAQ. CDR3 nucleotides: TGTGCCAGCAGCTTAGCGCAGGGTGTTGGCTATGGCTACACCTTC. This translates into CASSLAQGVGYGYTF.

This rearrangement joins TRBV7-3 to TRBJ1-1; 9 nucleotides match TRBD1. CDR1 and CDR2 from the germline V gene are SGHTA and FQGTGA. V shed 2 bases and J 10 bases; nucleotides not matched to a gene: 11. CDR3 length: 15 amino acids. The CDR3 spells CASSLVSRDRASAFF. Here the CDR3 DNA reads TGTGCCAGCAGCTTAGTTTCAAGGGACAGGGCGTCAGCTTTCTTT.